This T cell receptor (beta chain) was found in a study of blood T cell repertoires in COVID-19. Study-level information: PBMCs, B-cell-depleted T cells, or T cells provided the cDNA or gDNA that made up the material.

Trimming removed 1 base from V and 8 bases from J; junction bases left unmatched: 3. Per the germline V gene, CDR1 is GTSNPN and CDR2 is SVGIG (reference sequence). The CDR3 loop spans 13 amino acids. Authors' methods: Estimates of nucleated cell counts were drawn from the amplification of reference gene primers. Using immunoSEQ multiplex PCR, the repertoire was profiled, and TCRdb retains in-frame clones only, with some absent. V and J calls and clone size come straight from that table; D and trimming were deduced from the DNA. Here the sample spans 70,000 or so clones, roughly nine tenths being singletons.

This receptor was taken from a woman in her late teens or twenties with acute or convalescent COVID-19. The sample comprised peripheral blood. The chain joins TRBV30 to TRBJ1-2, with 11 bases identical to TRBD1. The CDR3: CAWSEGTGGGYTF. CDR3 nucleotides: TGTGCCTGGAGTGAGGGGACAGGGGGAGGCTACACCTTC.